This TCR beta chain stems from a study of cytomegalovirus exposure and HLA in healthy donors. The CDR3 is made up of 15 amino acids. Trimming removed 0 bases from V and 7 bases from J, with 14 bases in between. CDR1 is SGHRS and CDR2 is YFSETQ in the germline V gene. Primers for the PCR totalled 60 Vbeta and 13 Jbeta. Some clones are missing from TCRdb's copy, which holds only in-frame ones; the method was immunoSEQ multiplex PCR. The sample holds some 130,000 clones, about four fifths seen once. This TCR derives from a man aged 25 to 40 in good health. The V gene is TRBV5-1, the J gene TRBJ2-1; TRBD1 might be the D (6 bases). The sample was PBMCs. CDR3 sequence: CASSLVAGARNEQFF. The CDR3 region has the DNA TGCGCCAGCAGCTTGGTGGCAGGGGCGAGGAATGAGCAGTTCTTC.